This TCR beta chain stems from a study of STAT3 mutations in large granular lymphocyte leukemia (dated by TCRdb to the late 2010s). Background for the entire study: About half of the T-LGLL patients who underwent longitudinal sequencing carried canonical activating STAT3 mutations. For each patient, sequencing was performed at an average of about 4.3 time points, with a range of 2 to 8 samplings. More than 15 representative T-LGLL cases were selected from an initial cohort of over 200 LGL patients for longitudinal TCRbeta and STAT3 sequencing. As controls, the study also included longitudinal sequencing of a couple of patients with natural killer LGL leukemia. Patients with T-cell large granular lymphocyte leukemia underwent serial deep sequencing of TCRbeta CDR3 and STAT3 to reconstruct clonal hierarchy and dynamics. Over half of the T-LGLL patients were given one or more immunosuppressive therapy regimens, and approximately 40% of those treated had a hematologic response.

The same DNA, extracted from blood mononuclear cells, served for both TCR sequencing and STAT3 sequencing. Broad study findings and their caveats: Because codominant clonotypes persisted in some patients, a small but highly pathogenic clone may have been missed. Because no samples were available when a clone first appeared, clonal expansion was inferred from samplings taken at other points. Several patients had a dominant TCR clone burden greater than the STAT3 mutant burden, which suggests that the STAT3 mutation arose secondarily within a clone that had already expanded. Every T-LGLL patient showed at least one immunodominant TCRbeta clonotype, and about half showed multiple immunodominant subclonotypes. TCR clonotype switching after therapy was observed in about 35% of the 18 patients, and all newly emerging clones were found to be STAT3 wild type. Linking therapy response to changes in TCR clonal burden was complicated by variable intervals between samplings and by differing treatment regimens.

Comment on this clone: Its antigen is unknown. The sample holds no much larger clone one base away, and base qualities are not on file.

An Illumina MiSeq was used to sequence the TCRbeta libraries, yielding an average of roughly 41,000 productive templates per sample. Multiplex PCR amplification was used to generate TCRbeta CDR3 libraries with the immunoSEQ assay. Per the source publication's procedure: Repertoire diversity was calculated as previously defined, and values close to 0 indicated extremely monoclonal samples. The clones in this table, taken by TCRdb from immuneACCESS, are in-frame only. Not every clone is retained; where verified, under half of the shortfall comes from an unresolved V gene, and the cause of the rest is unknown. That table gives V, J and clone size, and the DNA gave D and trimming. The sample profile shows around 39,000 clones; about 88% of them were found once. The top ten clonotypes cover 0.4% to 0.5% of the sample. V is reduced by 2 bases and J by 11 bases, leaving a spacing of 12 bases between them. In the germline V gene (reference sequence), CDR1 corresponds to LNHNV and CDR2 to YYDKDF. The CDR3 spans 12 residues, from the cysteine through the phenylalanine. The kept DNA is CDR3 alone, 36 bases in frame from the first base.

The sample taken for sequencing was PBMCs. The sequence joins TRBV15 to TRBJ1-1; the D gene lacks a confident call. This TCR was sampled from a human donor with T large granular lymphocyte leukemia. Some clones in this sample may be carry-over from other donors' samples. The CDR3 corresponds to CATSRREERAFF. The DNA is TGTGCCACCAGCAGACGAGAAGAGAGGGCTTTCTTT.